This T cell receptor beta chain appears in the sequencing data of a study of blood T cell repertoires in COVID-19. Study in general: In each case, the material was cDNA or gDNA derived from T cells, B-cell-depleted T cells, or PBMCs.

Living in about two dozen US areas, the participants were between roughly 18 and 95 years of age. In germline, CDR1 is KGHSH, CDR2 LQKENI. V was pared by 6 bases and J by 4 bases, with 15 bases between. The CDR3 totals 14 residues. Generated by immunoSEQ multiplex PCR, the TCRdb table keeps only in-frame clones and is missing some. Of roughly 220,000 clones in the sample, over 75% are singletons; the top ten hold 4.3%. The chain combines TRBV18 with TRBJ1-1; no clear D gene. This TCR came from a man aged 25-45 years with acute COVID-19. Sequencing was carried out using PBMCs or T cells enriched from blood (not recorded which). The CDR3 nucleotides read TGTGCCAGCTCGGAGGAGAGGTACCTCACTGAAGCTTTCTTT. Translating gives CASSEERYLTEAFF.